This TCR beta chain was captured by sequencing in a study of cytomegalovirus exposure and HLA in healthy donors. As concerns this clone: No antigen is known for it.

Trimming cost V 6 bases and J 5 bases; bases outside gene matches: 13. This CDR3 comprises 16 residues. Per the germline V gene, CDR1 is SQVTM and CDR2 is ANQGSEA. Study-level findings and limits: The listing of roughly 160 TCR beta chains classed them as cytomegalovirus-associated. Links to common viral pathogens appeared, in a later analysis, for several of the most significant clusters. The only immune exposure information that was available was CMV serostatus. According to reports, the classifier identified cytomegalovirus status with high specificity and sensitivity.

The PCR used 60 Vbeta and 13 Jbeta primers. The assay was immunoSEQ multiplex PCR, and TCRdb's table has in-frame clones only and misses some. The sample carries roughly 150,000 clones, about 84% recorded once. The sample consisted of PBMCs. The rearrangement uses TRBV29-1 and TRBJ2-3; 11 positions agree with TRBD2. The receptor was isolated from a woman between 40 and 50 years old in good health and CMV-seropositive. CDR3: CSVEVLSGRARDTQYF. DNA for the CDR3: TGCAGCGTCGAGGTACTTAGCGGGAGGGCCAGAGATACGCAGTATTTT.